A selection of T cell receptor beta chains follows, all from one sample in a study of T cell repertoires in cytomegalovirus infection. TCRdb redid the calling of the reads with MiXCR, one entry per CDR3 protein. The sample lists some 700,000 distinct CDR3 sequences, about 30% occurring once. These receptors have no identified antigens. Sequenced here: cultured PBMCs, sampled from culture after CMV antigen stimulation. These receptors were collected from a human donor in good health (CMV status not recorded). Some clones in this sample may be carry-over from other donors' samples. CDR3s include the opening cysteine and the closing phenylalanine or tryptophan. Each record gives: CDR3 protein, CDR3 DNA, D gene, J gene, V gene, clone size. The D gene is left open where the match is weak. The size entry is marked missing in some rows and otherwise reads once, few, many or a size class.

CASIDRANYGYTF | TGTGCCAGCATCGACAGGGCGAACTATGGCTACACCTTC | TRBD1 | TRBJ1-2 | TRBV2 | NA
CAISEYGTGSHEQYF | TGTGCCATCAGTGAGTACGGGACAGGGAGTCACGAGCAGTACTTC | TRBD1 | TRBJ2-7 | TRBV10-3 | NA
CASSLGGAWTDTQYF | TGTGCCAGCAGCCTAGGAGGGGCTTGGACAGATACGCAGTATTTT | NA | TRBJ2-3 | TRBV7-9 | NA
CASKAGDQPQHF | TGTGCCAGCAAAGCAGGGGACCAGCCCCAGCATTTT | NA | TRBJ1-5 | TRBV19 | NA
CSAGTGLGNTEAFF | TGCAGTGCGGGGACAGGTTTAGGGAACACTGAAGCTTTCTTT | TRBD1 | TRBJ1-1 | TRBV20-1 | once
CASSPRTGGSPGANVLTF | TGTGCCAGTAGTCCAAGAACAGGGGGCTCCCCAGGGGCCAACGTCCTGACTTTC | TRBD1 | TRBJ2-6 | TRBV19 | few
CASSPQQGAGNEQFF | TGTGCCAGCTCACCTCAACAGGGGGCGGGCAATGAGCAGTTCTTC | TRBD1 | TRBJ2-1 | TRBV18 | NA
CASSYSPWSNQPQHF | TGTGCCAGCAGTTACTCCCCTTGGAGCAATCAGCCCCAGCATTTT | NA | TRBJ1-5 | TRBV6-6 | NA
CASSTTLAGTVQYF | TGTGCCAGTAGTACCACCCTTGCGGGTACCGTTCAGTACTTC | NA | TRBJ2-4 | TRBV19 | few
CAISDGPNEKLFF | TGTGCCATCAGTGATGGCCCAAATGAAAAACTGTTTTTT | NA | TRBJ1-4 | TRBV10-3 | few
CASSSRFTRSGSEAFF | TGTGCCAGCAGCTCTAGGTTTACGCGGTCAGGCAGTGAAGCTTTCTTT | NA | TRBJ1-1 | TRBV7-6 | many
CASSHRRGPNTGELFF | TGTGCCAGCAGCCATAGAAGGGGCCCGAACACCGGGGAGCTGTTTTTT | NA | TRBJ2-2 | TRBV12-3/TRBV12-4 | NA
CATRLTPGTRQETQYF | TGTGCCACCAGACTCACGCCAGGGACTAGACAAGAGACCCAGTACTTC | TRBD2 | TRBJ2-5 | TRBV15 | NA
CASSLGTSGNYNEQFF | TGTGCCAGCAGCTTAGGGACTAGCGGGAACTACAATGAGCAGTTCTTC | TRBD2 | TRBJ2-1 | TRBV11-2 | NA
CASSLLAALPRETQYF | TGTGCCAGCAGCTTACTGGCAGCGCTCCCCCGGGAGACCCAGTACTTC | NA | TRBJ2-5 | TRBV7-6 | few
CASSQDGFYYGYTF | TGCGCCAGCAGCCAAGATGGCTTTTACTATGGCTACACCTTC | NA | TRBJ1-2 | TRBV4-1 | few
CASTPRGGTDTQYF | TGTGCCAGCACCCCCCGGGGGGGCACAGATACGCAGTATTTT | TRBD2 | TRBJ2-3 | TRBV12-3/TRBV12-4 | NA
CASSSELGQEAFF | TGTGCCAGCAGCTCCGAGCTCGGACAGGAAGCTTTCTTT | NA | TRBJ1-1 | TRBV5-6 | NA
CASSYAASGTSAYTDTQYF | TGTGCCAGCAGTTACGCTGCCTCCGGGACTAGCGCGTACACAGATACGCAGTATTTT | TRBD2 | TRBJ2-3 | TRBV6-2/TRBV6-3 | few
CASSPGRNGAGGQQYF | TGTGCCAGCTCACCGGGCAGGAATGGAGCTGGGGGCCAGCAGTACTTC | NA | TRBJ2-7 | TRBV18 | NA